The clone carrying this T cell receptor beta chain came up a few times. Its antigen is as yet unknown. The data belong to a study of spatial heterogeneity in lung cancer. J was trimmed by 3 bases and V by 4 bases; bases with no gene match: 8. The CDR3 sequence is 17 residues long. Germline assignment: CDR1 SGHTA and CDR2 FQGNSA. MiXCR, run by TCRdb on the 5' RACE reads, gives a single entry per CDR3 protein. The sample carries about 52,000 distinct CDR3 sequences, less than 8.5% recorded once. Study observations and caveats: The study found ubiquitous expanded tumor TCRs in blood more at resection than follow-up.

The time point was: sample taken at primary tumor resection. Whole RNA came from tumor, nontumor lung or frozen PBMC and was sequenced without being sorted. This TCR came from a female donor with early-stage non-small cell lung cancer. The rearrangement uses TRBV7-2 and TRBJ2-1; 11 nucleotides line up with TRBD2. Sequenced material: PBMCs, taken at surgery. The CDR3 loop is CASSSPTSGVLYNEQFF. In nucleotides, the CDR3 is TGTGCCAGCAGCTCGCCGACTAGCGGGGTGCTCTACAATGAGCAGTTCTTC.